Each of the 4 T cell receptor beta chains below was sequenced from the same sample in a study of T cells in Graves' hyperthyroidism and ophthalmopathy. The CDR3 regions of TCR beta were amplified from RNA transcripts. During a first-round RT-PCR of the TCR CDR3, the HTBI primer set was used. MiXCR, applied by TCRdb to the multiplex PCR reads, yields one record per CDR3 protein. The table records about 840,000 distinct CDR3 sequences, over 35% of them present only once. The sequenced sample consisted of blood. Source of these receptors: a man between 18 and 35 years old with Graves' hyperthyroidism.

J is TRBJ2-5 and V is TRBV19, with D unclear. CDR1 and CDR2 from the germline V gene are LNHDA and SQIVND (reference sequence). Trimming left V 6 bases short and J 4 bases short, with 12 bases between. The CDR3 runs 13 residues. CDR3 in DNA: TGTGCCAGTAGCGTAGTGCGGCCAGAGACCCAGTACTTC. The encoded protein is CASSVVRPETQYF.

Points on this clonotype: The CDR3 end shows no conserved phenylalanine or tryptophan, and so a read error is likely. The chain carries TRBV9 and TRBJ1-1, with no clear D. The CDR3 length is 13 residues. Trimming took 0 bases from V and 4 from J, leaving 7 bases between them. Germline V gene data show CDR1 as SGDLS and CDR2 as YYNGEE. The CDR3 region has the DNA TGTGCCAGCAGCGTAGGACACACCACTGAAGCTTTCTCT. This gives the protein CASSVGHTTEAFS.

This clonotype was found a few times. CDR3 bases: TGTGCCAGTAGTAGGGGGGCTTTTTCCGAGCAGTACTTC. Protein: CASSRGAFSEQYF. V is TRBV19 and J is TRBJ2-7; D possibly uses TRBD1 or TRBD2 (6 bases each). V shed 4 bases and J shed 6 bases, with 13 bases lying between them. The CDR3 covers 13 residues. CDR1 is LNHDA and CDR2 is SQIVND in the germline V gene (reference sequence).

The chain employs TRBV11-2 and TRBJ2-2, with TRBD2 as a possible D gene (6 bases). The CDR3 sequence is 16 residues long. Trimming removed 4 bases at V and 0 bases at J, with 12 bases between. Germline-derived CDR1 and CDR2 are SGHAT and FQNNGV. The CDR3 loop is CASSSVGGSNTGELFF. CDR3 nucleotides: TGTGCCAGCAGCTCAGTCGGGGGATCGAACACCGGGGAGCTGTTTTTT.